The 15 T cell receptor beta chains below were found in one sample sequenced in a study of technical replicates of blood from a handful of donors. The assay was immunoSEQ multiplex PCR, and TCRdb's table has in-frame clones only and misses some. The sample includes almost 90,000 clones, about 94% of them seen just once. Sequences were obtained from T cells isolated from PBMCs. These receptors were collected from a human donor in good health.

The CDR3 loop is CASSRRTSGRPGGHEQYF. The CDR3 DNA is TGTGCCAGCAGCCGTCGGACTAGCGGGAGGCCGGGTGGCCACGAGCAGTACTTC. V is TRBV28 and J is TRBJ2-7; 14 nucleotides match TRBD2. V lost 6 bases and J lost 5; bases outside the gene matches: 15. CDR1 and CDR2 from the germline V gene are MDHEN and SYDVKM. This CDR3 spans 18 amino acids.

There are a few counts of this clone. This chain connects TRBV29-1 to TRBJ1-1; D gene uncertain. V was pared by 2 bases and J by 1 base, with 5 bases between. The CDR3 runs to 12 residues. In germline, CDR1 is SQVTM, CDR2 ANQGSEA. The CDR3 DNA is TGCAGCGTTGAAACGGGGAACACTGAAGCTTTCTTT. It codes for CSVETGNTEAFF.

The chain recombines TRBV27 with TRBJ1-2; D is unresolved. V lost 4 bases and J lost 3, with 12 bases in between. The germline gives CDR1 MNHEY, CDR2 SMNVEV (reference sequence). CDR3 length equals 14 residues. The CDR3 loop is CASSSFKEDYGYTF. CDR3 bases: TGTGCCAGCAGTTCCTTCAAAGAGGACTATGGCTACACCTTC.

The rearrangement joins TRBV10-2 to TRBJ2-7; 13 bases fit TRBD2. The CDR3 consists of 14 residues. Germline V gene sequence: CDR1 WSHSY, CDR2 SAAADI. With 7 bases clipped from V and 5 bases from J, the junction kept 5 bases outside the gene matches. Here the CDR3 reads CASITSGRDNEQYF. DNA for the CDR3: TGCGCCAGCATTACTAGCGGGAGGGATAACGAGCAGTACTTC.

The rearrangement joins TRBV5-4 to TRBJ2-2; TRBD2 aligns across 13 bases. The CDR3 extends over 15 amino acids. The germline V gene encodes CDR1 SGHNT and CDR2 YYREEE (reference sequence). V was pared by 4 bases and J by 5 bases, with 2 bases of the junction left unmatched. The CDR3 region has the DNA TGTGCCAGCAGCGGGGGACTAGCGGGGACCGGGGAGCTGTTTTTT. Translating it yields CASSGGLAGTGELFF.

This rearrangement joins TRBV14 to TRBJ1-1, with D hard to call. Germline CDR1 SGHDN, CDR2 FVKESK. The CDR3 is 12 amino acids. Trimming took 2 bases from V and 5 from J, leaving 6 bases between them. The CDR3 DNA reads TGTGCCAGCAGCCAAACTTATACTGAAGCTTTCTTT. Translated, it gives CASSQTYTEAFF. Supplemented by reference TRBV14 and TRBJ1-1, the full variable domain reads EAGVTQFPSHSVIEKGQTVTLRCDPISGHDNLYWYRRVMGKEIKFLLHFVKESKQDESGMPNNRFLAERTGGTYSTLKVQPAELEDSGVYFCASSQTYTEAFFGQGTRLTVV.

This clone was seen just once. The V and J genes are TRBV19 and TRBJ1-2, with D uncertain. From germline, CDR1 is LNHDA and CDR2 SQIVND (reference sequence). Between the trimmed V and J ends, which lost 5 bases and 0 bases, there was a span of 19 bases. CDR3 size: 17 residues. CDR3 amino acids: CASSPFAMGVSNYGYTF. The CDR3 DNA sequence: TGTGCCAGTAGTCCCTTCGCGATGGGCGTGTCTAACTATGGCTACACCTTC.

The V and J genes are TRBV7-3 and TRBJ2-2; TRBD1 aligns across 8 bases. The CDR3 spans 18 residues. The J segment lost 5 bases and the V segment lost 0 bases, leaving 11 bases of the junction unmatched. The germline V gene has CDR1 SGHTA and CDR2 FQGTGA. The CDR3 coding sequence is TGTGCCAGCAGCTTAACCCCAGGGGGCGGGGTAGGAACCGGGGAGCTGTTTTTT. Its translation: CASSLTPGGGVGTGELFF.

The V gene is TRBV4-1, the J gene TRBJ2-3; 10 positions match TRBD2. CDR1 and CDR2 from the germline V gene are MGHRA and YSYEKL. The V segment lost 4 bases and the J segment 2 bases; nucleotides outside the gene matches: 12. The CDR3 sequence is 18 residues long. The CDR3 DNA reads as TGCGCCAGCAGCCCCCGTAGCGGGGGGCCACAGTTCACAGATACGCAGTATTTT. It specifies CASSPRSGGPQFTDTQYF.

V usage is TRBV14 and J usage is TRBJ1-4; possibly TRBD1 for D (5 bases). This CDR3 has 14 amino acids. The germline V gene has CDR1 SGHDN and CDR2 FVKESK. V was clipped by 2 bases and J by 8 bases, with 12 bases between them. CDR3 sequence: CASSQQGGREKLFF. The CDR3 DNA follows: TGTGCCAGCAGCCAACAGGGCGGTCGAGAAAAACTGTTTTTT.

The gene calls are TRBV6-1 and TRBJ2-1, with 10 bases matching TRBD1. With 2 bases clipped from V and 4 bases from J, the junction kept 8 bases outside the gene matches. Germline values: CDR1 MNHNS, CDR2 SASEGT. The CDR3 loop spans 17 amino acids. As DNA, the CDR3 is TGTGCCAGCAGTGAATTAGGGACAGGGGCGGAATACAATGAGCAGTTCTTC. Residues: CASSELGTGAEYNEQFF.

This clone appeared once. This chain connects TRBV29-1 to TRBJ1-2, with 11 positions matching TRBD1. V lost 6 bases and J lost 3; bases outside the gene matches: 9. In germline, CDR1 is SQVTM, CDR2 ANQGSEA. This CDR3 contains 15 residues. The CDR3 sequence is CSVDRGHNTDYGYTF. The CDR3 DNA is TGCAGCGTGGACAGGGGGCATAATACGGACTATGGCTACACCTTC.

The V gene is TRBV4-1, the J gene TRBJ1-1; no definite D call. The CDR3 loop spans 12 amino acids. CDR1 and CDR2 (germline): MGHRA, YSYEKL. Trimming pared 4 bases from V and 1 base from J, leaving 4 bases between. The CDR3 coding sequence is TGCGCCAGCAGCCGCGGGAACACTGAAGCTTTCTTT. Protein: CASSRGNTEAFF.

J is TRBJ2-1 and V is TRBV14; the D gene is possibly TRBD1 (6 bases). The CDR3 has 17 amino acids. With 3 bases removed from V and 5 bases from J, the gap between germline ends came to 20 bases. The germline gives CDR1 SGHDN, CDR2 FVKESK. The CDR3 DNA reads as TGTGCCAGCAGCCAGCATAGGGGAAGGGGGATCAACAATGAGCAGTTCTTC. Translation: CASSQHRGRGINNEQFF.

This chain links TRBV2 with TRBJ2-7; 7 bases line up with TRBD1. From germline, CDR1 is SNHLY and CDR2 FYNNEI. This CDR3 has 13 amino acids. Losses at the gene ends were 6 bases for V and 7 bases for J; bases not matched to a gene: 9. The CDR3, as DNA: TGTGCCAGCAGAACGAAACAGGGGAGAGAGCAGTACTTC. Translated, it gives CASRTKQGREQYF.